These 8 T cell receptor beta chains came from one sample sequenced in a study of radiotherapy plus CTLA-4 blockade in lung cancer. Clones were read by immunoSEQ multiplex PCR, and TCRdb kept only the in-frame ones, dropping some. The table includes fewer than 140,000 clones, approximately 87% detected once. This specimen consisted of peripheral blood, obtained from a patient treated with radiotherapy plus ipilimumab. These receptors originate from a human donor with non-small cell lung cancer that progressed on radiotherapy plus ipilimumab. Some clones in this sample may be carry-over from other donors' samples.

The CDR3 DNA reads as TGTGCCAGCAGTGTGCTAGCGGGGTACCAAGAGACCCAGTACTTC. Protein product: CASSVLAGYQETQYF. The chain joins TRBV2 to TRBJ2-5, with 9 bases that match TRBD2. V was pared by 4 bases and J by 0 bases, with 3 bases of the junction left unmatched. This CDR3 comprises 15 residues. Per germline, CDR1 SNHLY and CDR2 FYNNEI.

In this sample, this clone turned up a few times. The gene calls are TRBV13 and TRBJ1-6; maybe TRBD1 (5 bases). The CDR3 runs 14 residues. V lost 5 bases, J lost 4 bases, and 9 bases lay in between. Germline V gene lookup returns CDR1 PRHDT and CDR2 FYEKMQ (reference sequence). Written as DNA, the CDR3 is TGTGCCAGCAGCCGCCAGGGATATAATTCACCCCTCCACTTT. Protein sequence: CASSRQGYNSPLHF. Full variable domain (outside the CDR3, taken from reference TRBV13 and TRBJ1-6): AAGVIQSPRHLIKEKRETATLKCYPIPRHDTVYWYQQGPGQDPQFLISFYEKMQSDKGSIPDRFSAQQFSDYHSELNMSSLELGDSALYFCASSRQGYNSPLHFGNGTRLTVT.

The chain couples TRBV4-1 to TRBJ2-5; tentative D call: TRBD2 (6 bases). Germline CDR1 reads MGHRA; CDR2 reads YSYEKL. V was cut by 0 bases and J by 5 bases, with 13 bases left in between. The CDR3 totals 15 residues. Here the CDR3 DNA reads TGCGCCAGCAGCCAAGATCACGGGGCGGGGGAGACCCAGTACTTC. This gives the protein CASSQDHGAGETQYF.

This clone came up once. The rearrangement uses TRBV5-1 and TRBJ1-2, with 10 nucleotides matching TRBD1. CDR1 and CDR2 (germline): SGHRS, YFSETQ. V dropped 2 bases and J dropped 3; count of bases not matched to a gene: 4. CDR3 length: 15 amino acids. The CDR3 here is CASSLTGTGDYGYTF. The CDR3 nucleotides read TGCGCCAGCAGCTTAACCGGGACAGGGGACTATGGCTACACCTTC.

The chain couples TRBV6-5 to TRBJ1-2, with D maybe TRBD1 (5 bases). Germline lookup yields CDR1 MNHEY and CDR2 SVGAGI. This CDR3 has 13 residues. The V end was cut by 5 bases, the J end by 2 bases, with 9 bases between. Here the CDR3 DNA reads TGTGCCAGCAGTGGGACCGTCAACTATGGCTACACCTTC. It codes for CASSGTVNYGYTF.

The rearrangement joins TRBV4-1 to TRBJ2-1, with 8 positions matching TRBD1. CDR1 is MGHRA, CDR2 YSYEKL, per germline. This CDR3 region has 14 residues. The V gene end was trimmed by 4 bases and the J gene end by 3 bases; junction bases not matched to a gene: 2. CDR3 sequence (DNA): TGCGCCAGCAGCCGAGGACAGGGCTACAATGAGCAGTTCTTC. The encoded protein is CASSRGQGYNEQFF.

The chain joins TRBV5-4 to TRBJ2-3; 7 bases match TRBD1. The V segment lost 0 bases and the J segment 4 bases; nucleotides outside the gene matches: 5. This CDR3 contains 15 residues. Germline V gene lookup returns CDR1 SGHNT and CDR2 YYREEE (reference sequence). The CDR3: CASSLGLGGADTQYF. CDR3 in DNA: TGTGCCAGCAGCTTGGGCCTAGGGGGCGCAGATACGCAGTATTTT.

The V call is TRBV28, the J call TRBJ2-2; no reliable D call. The V end was cut by 7 bases, the J end by 0 bases, with 12 bases between. The CDR3 covers 15 residues. CDR1 and CDR2 (germline): MDHEN, SYDVKM. CDR3 DNA sequence: TGTGCCAGCACCCAACTAACACCGAACACCGGGGAGCTGTTTTTT. It codes for CASTQLTPNTGELFF. The full variable domain, rest sourced from reference TRBV28 and TRBJ2-2, is DVKVTQSSRYLVKRTGEKVFLECVQDMDHENMFWYRQDPGLGLRLIYFSYDVKMKEKGDIPEGYSVSREKKERFSLILESASTNQTSMYLCASTQLTPNTGELFFGEGSRLTVL.